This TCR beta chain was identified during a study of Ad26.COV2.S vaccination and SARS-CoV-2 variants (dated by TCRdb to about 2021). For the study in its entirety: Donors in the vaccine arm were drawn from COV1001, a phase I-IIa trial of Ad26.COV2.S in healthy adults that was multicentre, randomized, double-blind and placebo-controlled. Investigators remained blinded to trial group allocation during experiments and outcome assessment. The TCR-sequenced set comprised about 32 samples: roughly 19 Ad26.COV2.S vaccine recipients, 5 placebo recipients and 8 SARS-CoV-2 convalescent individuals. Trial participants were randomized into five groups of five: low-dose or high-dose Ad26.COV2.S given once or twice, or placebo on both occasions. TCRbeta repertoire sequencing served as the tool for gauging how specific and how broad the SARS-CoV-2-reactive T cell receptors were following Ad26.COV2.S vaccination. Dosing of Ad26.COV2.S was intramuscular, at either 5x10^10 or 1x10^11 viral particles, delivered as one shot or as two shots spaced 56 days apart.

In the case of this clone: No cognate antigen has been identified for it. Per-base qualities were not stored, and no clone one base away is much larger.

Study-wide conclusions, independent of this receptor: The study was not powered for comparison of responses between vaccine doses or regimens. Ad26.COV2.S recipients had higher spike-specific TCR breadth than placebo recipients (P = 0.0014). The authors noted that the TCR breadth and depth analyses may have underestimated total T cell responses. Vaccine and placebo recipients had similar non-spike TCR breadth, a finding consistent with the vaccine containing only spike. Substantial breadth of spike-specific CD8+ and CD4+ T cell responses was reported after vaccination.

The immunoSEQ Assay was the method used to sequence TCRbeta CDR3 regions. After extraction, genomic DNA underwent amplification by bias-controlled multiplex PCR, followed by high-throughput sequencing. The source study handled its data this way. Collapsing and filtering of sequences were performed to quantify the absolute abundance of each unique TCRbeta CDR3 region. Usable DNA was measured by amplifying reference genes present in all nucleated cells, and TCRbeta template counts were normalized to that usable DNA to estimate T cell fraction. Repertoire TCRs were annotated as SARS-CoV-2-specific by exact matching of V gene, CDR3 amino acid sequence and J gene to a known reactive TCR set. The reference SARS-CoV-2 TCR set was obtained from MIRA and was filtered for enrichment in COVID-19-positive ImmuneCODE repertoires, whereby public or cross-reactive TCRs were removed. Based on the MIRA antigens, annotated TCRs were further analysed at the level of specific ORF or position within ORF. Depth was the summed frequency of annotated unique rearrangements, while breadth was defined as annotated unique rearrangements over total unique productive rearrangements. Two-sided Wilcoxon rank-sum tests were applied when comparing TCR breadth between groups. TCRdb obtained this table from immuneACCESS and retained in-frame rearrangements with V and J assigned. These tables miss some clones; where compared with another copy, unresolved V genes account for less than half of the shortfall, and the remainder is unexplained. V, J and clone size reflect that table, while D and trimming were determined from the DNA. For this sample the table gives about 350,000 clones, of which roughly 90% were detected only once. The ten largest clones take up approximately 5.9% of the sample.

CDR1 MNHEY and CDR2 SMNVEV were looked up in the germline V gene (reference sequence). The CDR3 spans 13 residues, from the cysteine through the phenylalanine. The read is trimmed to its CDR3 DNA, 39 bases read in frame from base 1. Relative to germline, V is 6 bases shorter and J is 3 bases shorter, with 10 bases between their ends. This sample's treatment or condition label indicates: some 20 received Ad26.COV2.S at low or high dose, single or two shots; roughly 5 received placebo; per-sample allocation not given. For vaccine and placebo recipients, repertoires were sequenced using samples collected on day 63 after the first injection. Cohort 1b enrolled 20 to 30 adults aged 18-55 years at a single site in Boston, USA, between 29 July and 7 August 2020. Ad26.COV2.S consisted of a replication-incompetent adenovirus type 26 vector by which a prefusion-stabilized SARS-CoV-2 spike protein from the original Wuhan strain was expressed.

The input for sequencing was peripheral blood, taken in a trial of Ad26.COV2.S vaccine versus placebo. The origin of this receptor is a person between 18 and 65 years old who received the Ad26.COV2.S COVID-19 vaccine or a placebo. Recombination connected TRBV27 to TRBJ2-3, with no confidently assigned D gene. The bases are TGTGCCAGCAGGTCTGGAAGTACAGATACGCAGTATTTT. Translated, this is CASRSGSTDTQYF.